Each of the 20 T cell receptor beta chains below was sequenced from the same sample in a study of regulatory T cells in long-lasting Graves disease. Researchers made TCR beta libraries by using iRepertoire HTBI primers and running Arm-PCR on CDR3 regions. TCRdb reanalysed the multiplex PCR reads using MiXCR and keeps one entry per CDR3 protein. This table has about 470,000 distinct CDR3 sequences, about a sixth appearing once. Time point denoted: newly diagnosed GD, antithyroid drugs for less than 3 months. Construction of the TCR library relied on RNA isolated from PBMCs. The same specimen was also included in a second study, on T cells in Graves' hyperthyroidism and ophthalmopathy.

This specimen consisted of peripheral blood mononuclear cells (PBMCs), obtained at new diagnosis, from a patient treated with antithyroid drugs. All receptors come from a man in his forties with Graves disease.

Ten or more counts support this clonotype. The rearrangement joins TRBV5-1 to TRBJ2-7, with a tentative D call TRBD1 (5 bases). Germline V gene data show CDR1 as SGHRS and CDR2 as YFSETQ. V dropped 1 base and J dropped 2 bases, with 13 bases sitting between them. The CDR3 contains 15 residues. Here the CDR3 reads CASSLFSGYTYEQYF. CDR3 coding DNA: TGCGCCAGCAGCTTGTTCTCAGGGTATACCTACGAGCAGTACTTC.

This clonotype was counted at least ten times. V gene TRBV20-1 combines with J gene TRBJ2-7, with TRBD1 matching over 9 bases. V shed 6 bases, J shed 0 bases, and the junction held 21 bases outside the gene matches. The CDR3 loop spans 19 amino acids. The germline V gene has CDR1 DFQATT and CDR2 SNEGSKA (reference sequence). As DNA, the CDR3 is TGCAGTGCCTCCCCTTTCGTGGACAGGGGAAAATTAAGCTCCTACGAGCAGTACTTC. Translated, it gives CSASPFVDRGKLSSYEQYF.

This clonotype was recorded a few times. The rearrangement joins TRBV7-3 to TRBJ1-1; TRBD1 is a possible D gene (5 bases). This CDR3 has 14 amino acids. Germline V gene data show CDR1 as SGHTA and CDR2 as FQGTGA. V shed 5 bases and J shed 4 bases, with 14 bases lying between them. CDR3 DNA sequence: TGTGCCAGCAGCCCGGGGGTTGGGGTCACTGAAGCTTTCTTT. It is translated as CASSPGVGVTEAFF.

The genes are TRBV5-1 and TRBJ2-3; D may correspond to TRBD1 or TRBD2 (6 bases each). The J call could be wrong; TRBJ2-5 is a better fit for the DNA end. The CDR3 is 14 residues long. CDR1 SGHRS and CDR2 YFSETQ come from the germline V gene. This CDR3 is CASSLSTGAETQYF. Written as DNA, the CDR3 is TGCGCCAGCAGCTTGAGCACGGGGGCAGAGACCCAGTACTTC.

Only a few counts were recorded for this clonotype. The gene calls are TRBV7-3 and TRBJ2-6, with D possibly matching TRBD2 (6 bases). The V end lost 4 bases, the J end lost 0 bases, and 16 bases lay between the germline ends. Germline V gene lookup returns CDR1 SGHTA and CDR2 FQGTGA. The length of the CDR3 is 18 residues. The chain's CDR3 is CASSSHLSGSSGANVLTF. CDR3 nucleotide sequence: TGTGCCAGCAGCTCCCACTTGTCCGGGAGCTCTGGGGCCAACGTCCTGACTTTC.

Note on this clonotype: This may be a read error: a much more frequent sequence differs by one nucleotide. This chain uses TRBV20-1 with TRBJ2-3, with unresolved D. Germline CDR1 DFQATT, CDR2 SNEGSKA (reference sequence). The V gene lost 6 bases and the J gene lost 5 bases, with 15 bases spanning the gap. This CDR3 region has 13 residues. The CDR3 coding sequence is TGCAGTGCCCAGTTCGGGTTCGGAGATACGCAGTATTTT. Encoded protein: CSAQFGFGDTQYF.

This clonotype showed up many times. The chain carries TRBV6-5 and TRBJ2-5, with no clear D. V was cut by 4 bases and J by 4 bases, with 10 bases left in between. From germline, CDR1 is MNHEY and CDR2 SVGAGI. This CDR3 comprises 13 residues. The CDR3 nucleotides are TGTGCCAGCAGTTTAAGAGAAGCAGAGACCCAGTACTTC. It encodes CASSLREAETQYF.

This clonotype was recorded a few times. The chain links TRBV12-5 to TRBJ1-5, with D possibly TRBD1 on 5 matching bases. CDR1 and CDR2 from the germline V gene are LGHNT and FRNRAP. The CDR3 covers 16 residues. Trimming removed 0 bases from V and 4 bases from J, with 13 bases in between. The CDR3 protein is CASGLVLGQPNQPQHF. CDR3 DNA: TGTGCTAGTGGTTTGGTACTAGGACAACCGAATCAGCCCCAGCATTTT. Complete variable domain (other parts from reference TRBV12-5 and TRBJ1-5): DARVTQTPRHKVTEMGQEVTMRCQPILGHNTVFWYRQTMMQGLELLAYFRNRAPLDDSGMPKDRFSAEMPDATLATLKIQPSEPRDSAVYFCASGLVLGQPNQPQHFGDGTRLSIL.

This clonotype was recorded many times. The chain recombines TRBV28 with TRBJ2-3, with D possibly being TRBD1 (6 bases). CDR1 MDHEN and CDR2 SYDVKM come from the germline V gene. Trimming took off 7 bases at V and 3 bases at J, with 17 bases between the two ends. The CDR3 runs 15 residues. CDR3 in DNA: TGTGCCAGCACTTTGACCCGGACAGTAACAGATACGCAGTATTTT. Amino acids: CASTLTRTVTDTQYF.

To note about this clonotype: This may arise from a read error, as a much more abundant clone is one base away. The J gene is TRBJ2-7, the V gene TRBV7-2, with D maybe TRBD2 (6 bases). This CDR3 spans 14 amino acids. Germline V gene sequence: CDR1 SGHTA, CDR2 FQGNSA. CDR3 region: CASILAAQYYEQYF. In DNA form, the CDR3 reads TGTGCCAGCATCTTAGCGGCCCAGTACTACGAGCAGTACTTC.

This clonotype was found a few times. A far more abundant clone sits one base away, making this likely a read error. The genes are TRBV11-2 and TRBJ2-7; possibly TRBD2 for D (7 bases). This CDR3 comprises 13 residues. Germline V gene data show CDR1 as SGHAT and CDR2 as FQNNGV. The V gene lost 2 bases and the J gene lost 7 bases, with 12 bases spanning the gap. The CDR3 DNA is TGTGCCAGCAGCTTACTAGGGGGGGATGAGCAGTACTTC. This translates into CASSLLGGDEQYF.

The table lists this clonotype with many counts. V is TRBV12-3 or TRBV12-4 and J is TRBJ1-2; the match to TRBD1 covers 7 bases. Germline trimming cut 4 bases from V and 13 bases from J; bases unmatched to any gene: 9. The CDR3 has 12 amino acids. The CDR3 bases are TGTGCCAGCAGTTCCAACGACAGGGCCGCCACCTTC. As protein: CASSSNDRAATF.

This clonotype has a count of ten or more. The chain uses TRBV30 and TRBJ2-7; D may be TRBD1 or TRBD2 (5 bases each). The CDR3 is made up of 13 amino acids. Germline V lookup: CDR1 GTSNPN, CDR2 SVGIG (reference sequence). Deletions cut 2 bases from V and 3 bases from J, with 11 bases between. CDR3 nucleotide sequence: TGTGCCTGGAGTACGCGAGGGGACTACGAGCAGTACTTC. Translation: CAWSTRGDYEQYF.

The sample holds many counts of this clonotype. The genes are TRBV28 and TRBJ2-7, with D hard to call. Germline V gives CDR1 MDHEN, CDR2 SYDVKM. Trimming removed 8 bases at V and 6 bases at J, with 8 bases between. The CDR3 spans 10 residues. In DNA form, the CDR3 reads TGTGCCAGCGCCTCTCTCGAGCAGTACTTC. Amino acid sequence: CASASLEQYF.

This clonotype was found once. A much larger clone is a single base away; this may be a read error. This chain links TRBV27 with TRBJ2-7; 8 bases agree with TRBD1. CDR3 length: 14 residues. Per germline, CDR1 MNHEY and CDR2 SMNVEV (reference sequence). The CDR3 region has the DNA TGTGCCACCAGTGAGTCAACAGGGGGTTTCGAGCAGTACTTC. It encodes CATSESTGGFEQYF.

At least ten counts were recorded for this clonotype. This chain uses TRBV2 with TRBJ2-3, with TRBD2 identical over 14 bases. CDR1 is SNHLY and CDR2 is FYNNEI in the germline V gene. V lost 5 bases and J lost 7; bases outside the gene matches: 5. This CDR3 is 15 amino acids long. CDR3 sequence: CASSRTSGGSNTQYF. As DNA, the CDR3 is TGTGCCAGCAGTCGGACTAGCGGGGGGTCAAATACGCAGTATTTT.

V gene TRBV4-1 combines with J gene TRBJ2-6; D is uncertain. V gave up 0 bases and J gave up 11 bases, with 5 bases separating them. The CDR3 length is 12 residues. Germline CDR1 reads MGHRA; CDR2 reads YSYEKL. CDR3 loop: CASSQDLDVLTF. CDR3 coding DNA: TGCGCCAGCAGCCAAGATTTGGACGTCCTGACTTTC.

The V and J genes are TRBV28 and TRBJ1-2, with TRBD1 matching over 7 bases. V lost 7 bases to trimming and J lost 6 bases; unmatched junction nucleotides: 5. In germline, CDR1 is MDHEN, CDR2 SYDVKM. The CDR3 sequence is 12 residues long. The CDR3 protein is CASTEGADGYTF. The CDR3 coding sequence is TGTGCCAGCACCGAGGGGGCTGATGGCTACACCTTC.

The J gene is TRBJ2-1, the V gene TRBV7-6, with TRBD2 matching 13 bases. CDR1 and CDR2 (germline): SGHVS, FNYEAQ. V shed 3 bases, J shed 3 bases, and the junction held 11 bases outside the gene matches. This CDR3 has 19 amino acids. The CDR3 reads CASSFTTSGRVNDYNEQFF. The CDR3 DNA reads TGTGCCAGCAGCTTTACCACTAGCGGGAGGGTGAATGACTACAATGAGCAGTTCTTC.

This clonotype was detected only a few times. The chain recombines TRBV10-3 with TRBJ1-2; 8 bases match TRBD1. The CDR3 has 14 amino acids. V lost 2 bases and J lost 3; bases outside the gene matches: 2. Germline CDR1 is ENHRY and CDR2 is SYGVKD. CDR3 region: CAISEQQGDYGYTF. CDR3 nucleotides: TGTGCCATCAGTGAGCAACAGGGGGACTATGGCTACACCTTC.